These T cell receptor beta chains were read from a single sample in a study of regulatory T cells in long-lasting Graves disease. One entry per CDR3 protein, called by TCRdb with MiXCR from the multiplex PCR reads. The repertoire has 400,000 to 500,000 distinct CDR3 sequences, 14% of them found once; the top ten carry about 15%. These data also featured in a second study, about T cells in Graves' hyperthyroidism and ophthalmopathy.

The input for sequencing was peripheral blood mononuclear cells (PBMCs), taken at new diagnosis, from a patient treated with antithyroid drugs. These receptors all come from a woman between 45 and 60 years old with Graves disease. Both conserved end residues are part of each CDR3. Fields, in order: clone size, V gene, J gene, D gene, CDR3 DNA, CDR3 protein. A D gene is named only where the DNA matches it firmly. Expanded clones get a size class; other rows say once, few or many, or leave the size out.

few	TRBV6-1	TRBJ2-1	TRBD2	TGTGCCAGCAGATGGACTAGCGAAGTATCTGAGCAGTTCTTC	CASRWTSEVSEQFF
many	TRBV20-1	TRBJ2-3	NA	TGCAGTGCTAGTTCCAGGGAGGGGGGGAGATATACGCAGTATTTT	CSASSREGGRYTQYF
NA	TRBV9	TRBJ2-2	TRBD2	TGTGCCAGCAGCACCCGCAGGACGGGAGGGATTAACACCGGGGAGCTGTTTTTT	CASSTRRTGGINTGELFF
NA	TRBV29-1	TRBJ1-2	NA	TGCAGCGTTGAAGATTGGGGGGATGCGGATGGCTACACCTTC	CSVEDWGDADGYTF
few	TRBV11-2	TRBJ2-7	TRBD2	TGTGCCAGCAGCTTATCGTATGGGAGGGGACTAAGCTACGAGCAGTACTTC	CASSLSYGRGLSYEQYF
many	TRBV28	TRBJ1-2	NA	TGTGCCAGCAGCCTCGTCCAGGCCCCCCTTAACTATGGCTACACCTTC	CASSLVQAPLNYGYTF
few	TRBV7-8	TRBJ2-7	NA	TGTGCCAGCAGCTTAGGAATAACAGGGCCCTACTCCTACGAGCAGTACTTC	CASSLGITGPYSYEQYF
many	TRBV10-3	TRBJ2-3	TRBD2	TGTGCCATCAGTGAGTCAAGAGGACTAGCGGAAAGCACAGATACGCAGTATTTT	CAISESRGLAESTDTQYF
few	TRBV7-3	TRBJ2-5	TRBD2	TGTGCCAGCAGCTTTGGGACTAGCGGGGCCGTGTACCAAGAGACCCAGTACTTC	CASSFGTSGAVYQETQYF
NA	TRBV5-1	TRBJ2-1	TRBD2	TGCGCCAGCAGCTTGGCCTGGCAGACGACTAGCCGCTACGAGCAGTTCTTC	CASSLAWQTTSRYEQFF
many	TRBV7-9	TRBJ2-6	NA	TGTGCCAGCAGCTATAGATCCTACTCTGGGGCCAACGTCCTGACTTTC	CASSYRSYSGANVLTF
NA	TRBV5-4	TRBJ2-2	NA	TGTGCCAGCAGCTTGGGTGGGAGCCTGAACACCGGGGAGCTGTTTTTT	CASSLGGSLNTGELFF
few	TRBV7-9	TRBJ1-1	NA	TGTGCCAGCAGCTCGATTCGTGACACTGAAGCTTTCTTT	CASSSIRDTEAFF
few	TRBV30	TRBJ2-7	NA	TGTGCCTGGAATGCGCGGGGCTACGAGCAGTACTTC	CAWNARGYEQYF
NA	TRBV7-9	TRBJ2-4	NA	TGTGCCAGCAGCTTAGTATCCCTAGCCAAAAACATTCAGTACTTC	CASSLVSLAKNIQYF
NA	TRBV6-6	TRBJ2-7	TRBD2	TGTGCCAGCAGTTACTCGATTGTTAGGAGCGGGAGCTACGAGCAGTACTTC	CASSYSIVRSGSYEQYF
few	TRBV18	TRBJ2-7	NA	TGTGCCAGCTCACCGTCGGACGAGCAGTACTTC	CASSPSDEQYF
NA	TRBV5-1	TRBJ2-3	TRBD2	TGCGCCAGCAGCTTGATCCCCTTAGCGGGAGGGCCGGGCGCAGATACGCAGTATTTT	CASSLIPLAGGPGADTQYF
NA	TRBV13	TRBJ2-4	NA	TGTGCCAGCAGCTCCCGCAGCCAGACAAGAGCCAAAAACATTCAGTACTTC	CASSSRSQTRAKNIQYF
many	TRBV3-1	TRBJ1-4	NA	TGTGCCAGCAGCCAAGGGTACCAGCAGAATGAAAAACTGTTTTTT	CASSQGYQQNEKLFF
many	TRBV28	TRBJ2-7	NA	TGTGCCAGCAGTGGGAACAGGTGGGGGCTGATAGGAGAGCAGTACTTC	CASSGNRWGLIGEQYF
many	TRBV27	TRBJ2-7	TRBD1	TGTGCCAGCCGGGGGACAGGGGGCTACGAGCAGTACTTC	CASRGTGGYEQYF
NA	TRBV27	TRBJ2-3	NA	TGTGCCAGCAGTCCCTCCGGACTGGGGGGCACAGATACGCAGTATTTT	CASSPSGLGGTDTQYF
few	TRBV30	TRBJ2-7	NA	TGTGCCTGGAGTGTTTGGGGACTCTCCTACGAGCAGTACTTC	CAWSVWGLSYEQYF
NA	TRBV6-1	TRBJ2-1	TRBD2	TGCGCCACCACCTCTATCACTAGCGGGAGGTACAATGAGCAGTTCTTC	CATTSITSGRYNEQFF
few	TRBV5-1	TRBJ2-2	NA	TGCGCCAGCAGCATAGTGGGCGCCGGGGAGCTGTTTTTT	CASSIVGAGELFF
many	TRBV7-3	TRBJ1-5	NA	TGTGCCAGCAGCCCCTCAGAGGGGGAGGACAATCAGCCCCAGCATTTT	CASSPSEGEDNQPQHF
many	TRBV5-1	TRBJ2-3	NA	TGCGCCAGCCATCCTACGCAGTATTTT	CASHPTQYF
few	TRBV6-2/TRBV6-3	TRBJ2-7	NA	TGTGCCAGCAGAGGAGGGGCCGAGCAGTACTTC	CASRGGAEQYF
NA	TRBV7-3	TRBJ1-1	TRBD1	TGTGCCAGCAGCCCCAGACAGGGAATGAACACTGAAGCTTTCTTT	CASSPRQGMNTEAFF
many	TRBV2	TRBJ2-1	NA	TGTGCCAGCAGTGCATACGGGACCTATTCCTACAATGAGCAGTTCTTC	CASSAYGTYSYNEQFF
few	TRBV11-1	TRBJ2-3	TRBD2	TGTGCCAGCAAAGCGGGAGCGGGAGATACGCAGTATTTT	CASKAGAGDTQYF
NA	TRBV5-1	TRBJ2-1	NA	TGCGCCAGCAGCTCAAGGAATAACAATGAGCAGTTCTTC	CASSSRNNNEQFF
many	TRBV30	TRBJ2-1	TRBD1	TGTGCCTGGAGAGGGACAGCACTTGAGCAGTTCTTC	CAWRGTALEQFF
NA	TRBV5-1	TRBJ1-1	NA	TGCGCCAGCATCGATGCCGGGACGAACACTGAAGCTTTCTTT	CASIDAGTNTEAFF
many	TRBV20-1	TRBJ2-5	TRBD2	TGCAGTGCCGGACTAGCGGGAGGGGAGACCCAGTACTTC	CSAGLAGGETQYF
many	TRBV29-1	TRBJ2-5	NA	TGCAGCGTTGAGGGACAAGCCCAAGAGACCCAGTACTTC	CSVEGQAQETQYF
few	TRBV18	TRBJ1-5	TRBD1	TGTGCCAGCTCATCGACAGGGCAGGGAGGCAATCAGCCCCAGCATTTT	CASSSTGQGGNQPQHF
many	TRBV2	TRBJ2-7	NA	TGTGCCAGCAGGGAACAATCCTCCCCATGGAGGGGAACCTACGAGCAGTACTTC	CASREQSSPWRGTYEQYF
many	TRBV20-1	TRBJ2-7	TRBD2	TGCAGTGCTAGCCAACCCTCCGGGACTAGCGGGTCCTCCTACGAGCAGTACTTC	CSASQPSGTSGSSYEQYF